This entry describes one TCR beta chain. This sample stems from a study of blood T cell repertoires in COVID-19. Study context: T cells, B-cell-depleted T cells, or PBMCs provided the cDNA or gDNA that served as material.

Trimming at V came to 4 bases and at J to 2 bases, leaving 7 bases not matched to a gene. CDR1 is SGHNT, CDR2 YYREEE, per germline (reference sequence). The length of the CDR3 is 17 residues. Using immunoSEQ multiplex PCR, the repertoire was profiled, and TCRdb retains in-frame clones only, with some absent. The sample yields approximately 100,000 clones, roughly 85% seen once. This receptor was obtained from a woman in her 70s with active or convalescent COVID-19. Sequences were obtained from peripheral blood. The V call is TRBV5-4, the J call TRBJ1-5; 12 nucleotides match TRBD1. CDR3 DNA: TGTGCCAGCAGCCGAGGGGGACAGGGGGCAGGCAATCAGCCCCAGCATTTT. It specifies CASSRGGQGAGNQPQHF.